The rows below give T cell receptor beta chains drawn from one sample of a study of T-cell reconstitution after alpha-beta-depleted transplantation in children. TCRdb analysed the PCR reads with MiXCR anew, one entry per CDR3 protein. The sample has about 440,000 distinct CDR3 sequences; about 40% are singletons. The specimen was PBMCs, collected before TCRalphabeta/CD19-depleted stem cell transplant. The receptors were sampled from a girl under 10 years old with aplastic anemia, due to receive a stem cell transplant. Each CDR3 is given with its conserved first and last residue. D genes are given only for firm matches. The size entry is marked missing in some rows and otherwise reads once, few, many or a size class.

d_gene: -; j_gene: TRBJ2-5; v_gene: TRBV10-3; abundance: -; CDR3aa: CAISASSQETQYF; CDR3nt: TGTGCCATCAGTGCTTCCAGTCAAGAGACCCAGTACTTC
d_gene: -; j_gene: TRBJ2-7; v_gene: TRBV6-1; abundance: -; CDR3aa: CASIKGGSGAPEEQYF; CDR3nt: TGTGCCAGCATCAAAGGAGGTTCTGGGGCCCCGGAAGAGCAGTACTTC
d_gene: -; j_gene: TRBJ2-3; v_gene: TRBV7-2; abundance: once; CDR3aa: CASSFTPPPLDTQYF; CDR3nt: TGTGCCAGCAGCTTTACCCCACCCCCATTAGATACGCAGTATTTT
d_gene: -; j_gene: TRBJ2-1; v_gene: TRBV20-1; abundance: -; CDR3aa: CSAWRAVFGNEQFF; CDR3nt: TGCAGTGCTTGGAGGGCGGTGTTCGGCAATGAGCAGTTCTTC
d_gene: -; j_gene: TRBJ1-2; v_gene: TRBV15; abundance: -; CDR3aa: CATSRAPPDVDGYTF; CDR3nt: TGTGCCACCAGCAGAGCGCCCCCCGACGTGGATGGCTACACCTTC
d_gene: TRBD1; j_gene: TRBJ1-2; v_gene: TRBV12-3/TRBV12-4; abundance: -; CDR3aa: CASSGTDTFYGGYTF; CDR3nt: TGTGCCAGCAGTGGGACAGACACTTTTTACGGGGGCTACACCTTC
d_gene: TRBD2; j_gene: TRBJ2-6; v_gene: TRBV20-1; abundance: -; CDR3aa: CSAPRAGFGANVLTF; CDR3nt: TGCAGTGCTCCGAGAGCGGGGTTCGGGGCCAACGTCCTGACTTTC
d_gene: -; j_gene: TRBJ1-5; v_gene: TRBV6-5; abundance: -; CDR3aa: CASRSNTGPQHF; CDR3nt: TGTGCCAGCAGGAGCAATACGGGGCCCCAGCATTTT
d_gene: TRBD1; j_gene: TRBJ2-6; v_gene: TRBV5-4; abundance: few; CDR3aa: CASSLLDRGRRPPSGANVLTF; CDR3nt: TGTGCCAGCAGCTTGTTGGACAGGGGGCGCAGGCCCCCCTCTGGGGCCAACGTCCTGACTTTC
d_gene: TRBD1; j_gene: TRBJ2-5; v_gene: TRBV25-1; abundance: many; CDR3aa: CASSERQQGIQETQYF; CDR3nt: TGTGCCAGCAGTGAAAGGCAACAGGGGATACAAGAGACCCAGTACTTC
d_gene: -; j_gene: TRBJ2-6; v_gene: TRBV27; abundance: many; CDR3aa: CASSLSSTGANVLTF; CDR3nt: TGTGCCAGCAGTTTATCATCGACCGGGGCCAACGTCCTGACTTTC
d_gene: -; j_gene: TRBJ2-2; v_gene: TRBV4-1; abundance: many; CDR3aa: CASSHQSGGAGELFF; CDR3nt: TGCGCCAGCAGCCACCAATCGGGGGGCGCCGGGGAGCTGTTTTTT
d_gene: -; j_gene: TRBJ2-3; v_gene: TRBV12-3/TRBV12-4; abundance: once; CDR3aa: CASSLDWGARDTQYF; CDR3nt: TGTGCCAGCAGCCTGGACTGGGGGGCTAGAGATACGCAGTATTTT
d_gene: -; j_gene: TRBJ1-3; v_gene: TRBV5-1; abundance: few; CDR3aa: CASSLTGPDSGNTIYF; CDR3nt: TGCGCCAGCAGCTTGACAGGACCTGACTCTGGAAACACCATATATTTT
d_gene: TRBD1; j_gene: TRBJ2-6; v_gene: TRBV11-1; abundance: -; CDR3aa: CASSFWGQGSGANVLTF; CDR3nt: TGTGCCAGCAGCTTTTGGGGACAGGGTTCTGGGGCCAACGTCCTGACTTTC
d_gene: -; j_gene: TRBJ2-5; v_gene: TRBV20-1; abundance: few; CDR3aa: CSASMRTQYF; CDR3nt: TGCAGTGCTAGTATGCGGACCCAGTACTTC
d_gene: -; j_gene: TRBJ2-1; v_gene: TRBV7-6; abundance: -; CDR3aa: CASSLGGMGLPGNEQFF; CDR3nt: TGTGCCAGCAGCTTAGGTGGTATGGGCCTGCCGGGAAATGAGCAGTTCTTC
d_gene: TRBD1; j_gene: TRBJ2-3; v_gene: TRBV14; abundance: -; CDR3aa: CASSQAGFRGPDTQYF; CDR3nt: TGTGCCAGCAGCCAAGCTGGGTTCAGGGGGCCAGATACGCAGTATTTT
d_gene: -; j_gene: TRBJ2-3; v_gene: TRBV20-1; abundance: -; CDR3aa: CSGGKGNTDTQYF; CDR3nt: TGCAGTGGGGGCAAGGGGAACACAGATACGCAGTATTTT
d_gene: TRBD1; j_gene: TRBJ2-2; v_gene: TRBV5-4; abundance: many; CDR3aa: CASSPRQGATGELFF; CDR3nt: TGTGCCAGCAGTCCCCGACAGGGAGCCACCGGGGAGCTGTTTTTT
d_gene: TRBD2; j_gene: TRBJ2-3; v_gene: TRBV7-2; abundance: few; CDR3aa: CAGRATSVKDTQYF; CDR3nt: TGTGCCGGAAGGGCGACTAGCGTCAAAGATACGCAGTATTTT
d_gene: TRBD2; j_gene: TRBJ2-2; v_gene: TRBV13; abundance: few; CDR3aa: CASSLGLLADANTGELFF; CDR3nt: TGTGCCAGCAGTTTGGGCCTACTAGCGGACGCGAACACCGGGGAGCTGTTTTTT
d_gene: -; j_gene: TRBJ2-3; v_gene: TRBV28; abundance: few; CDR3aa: CATKGGTDTQYF; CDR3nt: TGTGCCACCAAAGGGGGTACAGATACGCAGTATTTT
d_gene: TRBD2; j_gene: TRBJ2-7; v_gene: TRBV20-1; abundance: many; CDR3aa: CSAIGLAGLGSEQYF; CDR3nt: TGCAGTGCTATAGGTCTAGCGGGATTAGGAAGCGAGCAGTACTTC
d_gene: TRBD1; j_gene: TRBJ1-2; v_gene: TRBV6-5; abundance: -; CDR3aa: CASSYSLLPGQALYGYTF; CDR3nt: TGTGCCAGCAGTTACTCGTTACTCCCGGGACAGGCCCTCTATGGCTACACCTTC
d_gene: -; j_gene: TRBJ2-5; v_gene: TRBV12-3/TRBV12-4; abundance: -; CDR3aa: CASRSGGETQYF; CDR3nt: TGTGCCAGCAGGTCCGGGGGAGAGACCCAGTACTTC
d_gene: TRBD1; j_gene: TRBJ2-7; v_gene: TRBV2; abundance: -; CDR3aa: CASSIGQGASYEQYF; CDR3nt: TGTGCCAGCAGTATAGGACAGGGGGCCTCCTACGAGCAGTACTTC
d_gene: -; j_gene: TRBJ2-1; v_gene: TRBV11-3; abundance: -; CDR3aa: CASSSRAKGSYNEQFF; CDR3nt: TGTGCCAGCAGCTCCCGGGCTAAGGGATCCTACAATGAGCAGTTCTTC
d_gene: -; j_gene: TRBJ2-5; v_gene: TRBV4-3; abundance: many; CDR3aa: CASSQEEVQETQYF; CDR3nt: TGCGCCAGCAGCCAAGAAGAGGTCCAAGAGACCCAGTACTTC
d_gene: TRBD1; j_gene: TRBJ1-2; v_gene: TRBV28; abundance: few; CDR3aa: CASSFQGAPNYGYTF; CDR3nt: TGTGCCAGCAGTTTTCAGGGGGCGCCTAACTATGGCTACACCTTC
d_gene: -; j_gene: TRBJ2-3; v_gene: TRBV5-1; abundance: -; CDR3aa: CASSLETLQYF; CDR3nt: TGCGCCAGCAGCTTGGAAACCCTGCAGTATTTT
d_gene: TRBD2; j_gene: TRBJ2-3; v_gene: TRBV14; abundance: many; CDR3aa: CASSQELAGGVSSTDTQYF; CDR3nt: TGTGCCAGCAGCCAGGAACTAGCGGGAGGAGTTTCCAGCACAGATACGCAGTATTTT
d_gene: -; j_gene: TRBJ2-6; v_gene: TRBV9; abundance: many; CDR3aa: CASSVDQGRGSGANVLTF; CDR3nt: TGTGCCAGCAGCGTAGATCAGGGAAGGGGCTCTGGGGCCAACGTCCTGACTTTC
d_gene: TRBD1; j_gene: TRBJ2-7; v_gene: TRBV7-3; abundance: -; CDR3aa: CASSYAGTGWYEQYF; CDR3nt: TGTGCCAGCAGCTACGCCGGGACAGGGTGGTACGAGCAGTACTTC
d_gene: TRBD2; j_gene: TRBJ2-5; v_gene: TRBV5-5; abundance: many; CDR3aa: CASSFGLAGSGETQYF; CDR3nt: TGTGCCAGCAGCTTCGGACTAGCGGGAAGTGGAGAGACCCAGTACTTC
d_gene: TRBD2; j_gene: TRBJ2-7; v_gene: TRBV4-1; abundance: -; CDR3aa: CASSRQLAGSSYEQYF; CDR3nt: TGCGCCAGCAGCCGACAACTAGCGGGTAGCTCCTACGAGCAGTACTTC
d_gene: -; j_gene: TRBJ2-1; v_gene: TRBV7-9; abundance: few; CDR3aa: CASSITGSEQFF; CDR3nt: TGTGCCAGCAGCATAACAGGCAGTGAGCAGTTCTTC
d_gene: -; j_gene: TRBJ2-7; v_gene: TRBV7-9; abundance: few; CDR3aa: CASAIGPGVVSKEQYF; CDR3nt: TGTGCCAGCGCGATTGGACCGGGAGTAGTAAGTAAGGAGCAGTACTTC
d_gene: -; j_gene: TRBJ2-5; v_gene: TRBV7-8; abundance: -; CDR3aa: CASSGWGHLGETQYF; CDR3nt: TGTGCCAGCAGCGGATGGGGGCACCTCGGGGAGACCCAGTACTTC
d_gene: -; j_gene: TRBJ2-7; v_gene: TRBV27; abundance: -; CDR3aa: CASSQQGPAGEQYF; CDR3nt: TGTGCCAGCAGTCAACAGGGCCCCGCGGGCGAGCAGTACTTC
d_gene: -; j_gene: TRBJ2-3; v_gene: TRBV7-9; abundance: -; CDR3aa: CASSLPTGATDTQYF; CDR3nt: TGTGCCAGCAGCTTACCGACAGGCGCCACAGATACGCAGTATTTT
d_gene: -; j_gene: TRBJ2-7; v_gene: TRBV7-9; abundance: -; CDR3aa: CASREGGGDYEQYF; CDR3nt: TGTGCCAGCAGAGAGGGTGGGGGTGACTACGAGCAGTACTTC
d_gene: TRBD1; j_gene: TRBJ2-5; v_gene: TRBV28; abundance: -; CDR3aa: CASSSSPLTGIQYF; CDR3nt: TGTGCCAGCAGCTCGAGCCCGCTGACAGGGATCCAGTACTTC
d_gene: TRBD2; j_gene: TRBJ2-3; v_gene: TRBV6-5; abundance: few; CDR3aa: CASSYSGLPMAQYF; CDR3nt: TGTGCCAGCAGTTACTCGGGACTACCTATGGCGCAGTATTTT
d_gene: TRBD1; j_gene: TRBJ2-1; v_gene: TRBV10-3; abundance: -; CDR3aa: CAISGGTVQFF; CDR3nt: TGTGCCATCAGTGGGGGGACAGTACAGTTCTTC
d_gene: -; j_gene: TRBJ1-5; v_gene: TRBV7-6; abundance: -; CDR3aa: CASSLRADGRPPQHF; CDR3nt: TGTGCCAGCAGCTTAAGGGCCGATGGCAGGCCCCCCCAGCATTTT
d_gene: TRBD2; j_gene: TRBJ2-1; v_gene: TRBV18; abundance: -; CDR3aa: CASSPRAGGPGEQFF; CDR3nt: TGTGCCAGCTCACCACGAGCGGGAGGGCCGGGTGAGCAGTTCTTC
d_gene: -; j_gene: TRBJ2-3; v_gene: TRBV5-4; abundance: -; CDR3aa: CATSWEWGDTQYF; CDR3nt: TGTGCCACCAGTTGGGAGTGGGGAGATACGCAGTATTTT
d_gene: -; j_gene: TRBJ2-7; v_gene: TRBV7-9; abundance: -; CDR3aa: CASSSQGGYEQYF; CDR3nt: TGTGCCAGCAGCTCACAGGGTGGCTACGAGCAGTACTTC
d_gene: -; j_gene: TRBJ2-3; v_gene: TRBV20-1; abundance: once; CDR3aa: CSARDLSAGTDTQYF; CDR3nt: TGCAGTGCTAGAGATCTTTCCGCGGGGACAGATACGCAGTATTTT
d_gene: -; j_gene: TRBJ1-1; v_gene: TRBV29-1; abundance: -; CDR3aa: CSVGYRARNTEAFF; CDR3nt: TGCAGCGTTGGGTACAGGGCCCGGAACACTGAAGCTTTCTTT